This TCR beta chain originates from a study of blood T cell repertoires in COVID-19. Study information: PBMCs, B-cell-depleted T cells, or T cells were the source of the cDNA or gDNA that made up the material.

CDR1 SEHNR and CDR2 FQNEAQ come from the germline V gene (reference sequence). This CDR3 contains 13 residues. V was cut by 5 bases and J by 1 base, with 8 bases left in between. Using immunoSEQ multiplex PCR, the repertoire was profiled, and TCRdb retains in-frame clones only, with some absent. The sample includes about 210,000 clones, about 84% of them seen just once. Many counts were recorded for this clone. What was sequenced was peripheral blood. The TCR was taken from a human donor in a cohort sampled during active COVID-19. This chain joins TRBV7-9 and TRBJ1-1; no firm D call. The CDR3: CASSLEKNTEAFF. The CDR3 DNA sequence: TGTGCCAGCAGCCTCGAGAAGAACACTGAAGCTTTCTTT.